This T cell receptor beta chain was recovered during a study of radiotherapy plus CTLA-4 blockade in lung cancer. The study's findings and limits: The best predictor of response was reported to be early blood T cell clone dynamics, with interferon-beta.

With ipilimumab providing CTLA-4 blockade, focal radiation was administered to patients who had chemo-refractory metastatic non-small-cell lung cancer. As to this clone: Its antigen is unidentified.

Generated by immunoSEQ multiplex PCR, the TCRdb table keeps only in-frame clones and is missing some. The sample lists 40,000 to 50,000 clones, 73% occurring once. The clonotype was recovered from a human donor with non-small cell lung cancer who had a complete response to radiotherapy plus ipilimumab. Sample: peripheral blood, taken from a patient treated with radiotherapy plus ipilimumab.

DNA of the CDR3: TGTGCCAGCAGTCTAGACTACAGGGGCAGGGAGACCCAGTACTTC. Amino acid sequence: CASSLDYRGRETQYF. V and J are TRBV6-5 and TRBJ2-5; TRBD1 matches at 7 bases. V trimming: 5 bases; J trimming: 5 bases; junction bases outside the gene matches: 11. CDR1 is MNHEY, CDR2 SVGAGI, per germline. The CDR3 consists of 15 residues.